This T cell receptor beta chain was identified in a study of cytomegalovirus exposure and HLA in healthy donors. The study's findings and limits: Analyzed later, most CMV-associated TCR beta chains appeared HLA-restricted. Later examination showed HLA-associated TCR beta chains had greater clonal expansion than equally common others.

The V end lost 6 bases, the J end lost 0 bases, and 12 bases lay between the germline ends. Germline CDR1 is SGHAT and CDR2 is FQNNGV. CDR3 length: 14 residues. Both 60 Vbeta primers and 13 Jbeta primers went into the PCR. TCRdb's table, derived via immunoSEQ multiplex PCR, lists solely in-frame clones and lacks some. The profile covers 160,000 or so clones, with roughly 80% appearing a single time and over 1.1% taken by the ten largest. With respect to this clone: The antigen is not known.

This chain connects TRBV11-2 to TRBJ2-7; tentative D call: TRBD2 (6 bases). The sequencing input was PBMCs. The receptor was isolated from a male donor in good health and CMV-seronegative. This chain's CDR3 is CASSLPGSSYEQYF. The CDR3 nucleotides are TGTGCCAGCAGTTTGCCCGGGAGCTCCTACGAGCAGTACTTC.